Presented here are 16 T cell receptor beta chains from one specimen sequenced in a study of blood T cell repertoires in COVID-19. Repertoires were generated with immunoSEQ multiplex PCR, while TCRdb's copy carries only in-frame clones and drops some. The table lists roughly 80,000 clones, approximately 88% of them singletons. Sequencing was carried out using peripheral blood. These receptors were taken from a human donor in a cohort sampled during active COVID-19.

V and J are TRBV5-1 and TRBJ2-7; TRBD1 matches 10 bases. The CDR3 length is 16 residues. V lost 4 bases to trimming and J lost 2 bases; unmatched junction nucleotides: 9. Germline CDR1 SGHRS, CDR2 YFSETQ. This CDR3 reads CASSPGTGAGTYEQYF. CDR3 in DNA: TGCGCCAGCAGCCCCGGGACAGGGGCCGGGACCTACGAGCAGTACTTC.

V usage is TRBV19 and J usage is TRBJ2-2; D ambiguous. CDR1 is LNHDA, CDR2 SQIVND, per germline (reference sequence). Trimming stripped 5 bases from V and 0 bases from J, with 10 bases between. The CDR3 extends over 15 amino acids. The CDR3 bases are TGTGCCAGTAGTCCTCAGGCAGCGAACACCGGGGAGCTGTTTTTT. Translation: CASSPQAANTGELFF. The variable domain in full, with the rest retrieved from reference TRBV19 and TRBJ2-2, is DGGITQSPKYLFRKEGQNVTLSCEQNLNHDAMYWYRQDPGQGLRLIYYSQIVNDFQKGDIAEGYSVSREKKESFPLTVTSAQKNPTAFYLCASSPQAANTGELFFGEGSRLTVL.

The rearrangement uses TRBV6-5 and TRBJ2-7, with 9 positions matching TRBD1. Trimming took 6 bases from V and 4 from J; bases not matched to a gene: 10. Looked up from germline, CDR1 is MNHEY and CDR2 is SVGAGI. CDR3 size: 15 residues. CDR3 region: CASSLGWTGEYEQYF. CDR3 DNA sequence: TGTGCCAGCAGCCTAGGGTGGACAGGGGAGTACGAGCAGTACTTC.

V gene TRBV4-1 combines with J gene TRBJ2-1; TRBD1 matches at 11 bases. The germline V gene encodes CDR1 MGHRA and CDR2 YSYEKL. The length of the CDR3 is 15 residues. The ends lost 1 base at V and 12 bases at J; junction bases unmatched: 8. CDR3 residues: CASSQGTGGELGQFF. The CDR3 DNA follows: TGCGCCAGCAGCCAAGGGACAGGGGGCGAGCTTGGGCAGTTCTTC.

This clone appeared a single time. The CDR3 loop is CASRRTTQETQYF. CDR3 bases: TGTGCCAGCAGAAGGACAACACAAGAGACCCAGTACTTC. The chain joins TRBV6-5 to TRBJ2-5; D possibly corresponds to TRBD1 (5 bases). CDR1 and CDR2 from the germline V gene are MNHEY and SVGAGI. Between the trimmed V and J ends, which lost 6 bases and 2 bases, there was a span of 10 bases. The CDR3 contains 13 residues.

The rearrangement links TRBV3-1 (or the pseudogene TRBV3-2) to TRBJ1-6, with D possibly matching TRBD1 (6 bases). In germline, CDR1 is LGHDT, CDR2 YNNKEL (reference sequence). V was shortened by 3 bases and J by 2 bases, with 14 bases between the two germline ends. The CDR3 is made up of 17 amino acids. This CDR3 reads CASSHAQAGAYNSPLHF. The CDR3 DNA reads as TGTGCCAGCAGCCACGCTCAGGCAGGGGCCTATAATTCACCCCTCCACTTT.

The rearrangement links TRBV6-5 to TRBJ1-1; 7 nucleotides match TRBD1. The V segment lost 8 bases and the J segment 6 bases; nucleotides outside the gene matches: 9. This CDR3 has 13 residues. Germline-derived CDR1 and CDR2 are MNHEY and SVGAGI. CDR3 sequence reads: CASVGGRGAEAFF. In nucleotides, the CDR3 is TGTGCCAGCGTTGGGGGCAGGGGGGCTGAAGCTTTCTTT.

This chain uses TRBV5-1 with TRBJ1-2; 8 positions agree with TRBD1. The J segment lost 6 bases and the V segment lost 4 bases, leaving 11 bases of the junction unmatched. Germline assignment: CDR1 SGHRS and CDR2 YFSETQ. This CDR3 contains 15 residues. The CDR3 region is CASSAGQGILDGYTF. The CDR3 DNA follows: TGCGCCAGCAGCGCCGGACAGGGTATCCTAGATGGCTACACCTTC.

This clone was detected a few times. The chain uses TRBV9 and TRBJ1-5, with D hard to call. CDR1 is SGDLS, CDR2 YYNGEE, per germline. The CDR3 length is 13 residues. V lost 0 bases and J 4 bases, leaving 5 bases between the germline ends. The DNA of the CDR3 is TGTGCCAGCAGCGTAGGCCTAAATCAGCCCCAGCATTTT. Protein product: CASSVGLNQPQHF.

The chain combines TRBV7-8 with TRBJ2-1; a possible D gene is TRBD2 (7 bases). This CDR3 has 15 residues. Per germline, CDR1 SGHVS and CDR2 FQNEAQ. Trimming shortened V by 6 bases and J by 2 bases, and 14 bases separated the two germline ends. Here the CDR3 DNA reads TGTGCCAGCAGATTGGGGGGGGCGGCCTACAATGAGCAGTTCTTC. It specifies CASRLGGAAYNEQFF. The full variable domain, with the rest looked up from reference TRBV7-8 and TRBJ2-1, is GAGVSQSPRYKVAKRGQDVALRCDPISGHVSLFWYQQALGQGPEFLTYFQNEAQLDKSGLPSDRFFAERPEGSVSTLKIQRTQQEDSAVYLCASRLGGAAYNEQFFGPGTRLTVL.

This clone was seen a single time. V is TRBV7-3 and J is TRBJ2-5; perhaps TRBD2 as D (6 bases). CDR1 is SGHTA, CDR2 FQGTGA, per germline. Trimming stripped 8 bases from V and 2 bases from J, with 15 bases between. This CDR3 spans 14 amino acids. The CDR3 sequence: CASAERRGQETQYF. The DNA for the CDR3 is TGTGCCAGCGCCGAGAGGAGGGGTCAAGAGACCCAGTACTTC.

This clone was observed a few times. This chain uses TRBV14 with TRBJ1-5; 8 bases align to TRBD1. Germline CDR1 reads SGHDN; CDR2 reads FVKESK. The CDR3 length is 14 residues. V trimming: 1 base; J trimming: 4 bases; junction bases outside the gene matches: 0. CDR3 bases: TGTGCCAGCAGCCAAGGACAGGGGAATCAGCCCCAGCATTTT. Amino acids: CASSQGQGNQPQHF.

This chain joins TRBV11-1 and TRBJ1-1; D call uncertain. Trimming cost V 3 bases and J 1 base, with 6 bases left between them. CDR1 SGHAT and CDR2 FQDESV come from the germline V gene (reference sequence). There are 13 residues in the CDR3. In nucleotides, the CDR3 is TGTGCCAGCAGCTTCTCCCGGAACACTGAAGCTTTCTTT. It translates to CASSFSRNTEAFF.

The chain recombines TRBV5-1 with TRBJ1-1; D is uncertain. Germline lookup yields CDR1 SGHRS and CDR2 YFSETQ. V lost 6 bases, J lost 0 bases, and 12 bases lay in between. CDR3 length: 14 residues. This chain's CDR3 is CASTAGPVNTEAFF. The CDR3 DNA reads TGCGCCAGCACCGCGGGTCCTGTGAACACTGAAGCTTTCTTT.

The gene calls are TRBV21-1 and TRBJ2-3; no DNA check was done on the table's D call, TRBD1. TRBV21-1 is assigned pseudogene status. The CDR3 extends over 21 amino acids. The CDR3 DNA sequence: TGTGCCAGCAGCCTTGGAACCTTCCAGCCTGGGACAGGGGGCCGGGGGGATACGCAGTATTTT. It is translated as CASSLGTFQPGTGGRGDTQYF.

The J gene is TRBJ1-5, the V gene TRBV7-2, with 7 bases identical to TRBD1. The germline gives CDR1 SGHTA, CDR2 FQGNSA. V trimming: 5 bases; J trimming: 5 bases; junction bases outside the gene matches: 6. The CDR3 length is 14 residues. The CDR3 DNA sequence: TGTGCCAGCAGCCAGGGGGACGGACATCAGCCCCAGCATTTT. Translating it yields CASSQGDGHQPQHF.